These 32 T cell receptor beta chains share one sample of origin, sequenced in a study of control samples from healthy donors and cancer patients. Using immunoSEQ multiplex PCR, the repertoire was profiled, and TCRdb retains in-frame clones only, with some absent. Of roughly 120,000 clones listed, about 94% are singletons. Sequenced sample: blood. Every receptor here comes from a man aged 25 to 45 in good health.

Comment on this clone: This same CDR3 is encoded by further DNA sequences in the sample. V is TRBV12-3 or TRBV12-4 and J is TRBJ1-1; D remains ambiguous. The V and J ends lost 3 bases and 1 base respectively, with 6 bases between them. The CDR3 totals 13 residues. The CDR3 DNA reads TGTGCCAGCAGTTTCGGTGGGAACACTGAAGCTTTCTTT. Translation: CASSFGGNTEAFF.

The rearrangement links TRBV2 to TRBJ2-6; D uncertain. Germline CDR1 reads SNHLY; CDR2 reads FYNNEI. V was pared by 8 bases and J by 1 base, with 9 bases between. The CDR3 extends over 14 amino acids. CDR3 bases: TGTGCCAGCGACTTCCGGTCTGGGGCCAACGTCCTGACTTTC. Its protein product is CASDFRSGANVLTF.

This clone came up once. The rearrangement links TRBV24-1 to TRBJ1-1, with a tentative D call TRBD1 (6 bases). Germline V gene data show CDR1 as KGHDR and CDR2 as SFDVKD. The CDR3 is made up of 13 amino acids. The ends were cut back, 7 bases at V and 4 bases at J, with 12 bases in the middle. CDR3 DNA: TGTGCCACCAGATCAACAGGGCCCACTGAAGCTTTCTTT. It codes for CATRSTGPTEAFF.

The V call is TRBV9, the J call TRBJ1-4, with 7 bases fitting TRBD1. From germline, CDR1 is SGDLS and CDR2 YYNGEE. Trimming at V came to 4 bases and at J to 7 bases, leaving 7 bases not matched to a gene. This CDR3 is built from 14 residues. This CDR3 reads CASSPGTVGEKLFF. The CDR3 DNA is TGTGCCAGCAGCCCAGGGACAGTGGGTGAAAAACTGTTTTTT.

The chain links TRBV7-9 to TRBJ2-3; 7 positions agree with TRBD2. The CDR3 extends over 14 amino acids. Germline V gives CDR1 SEHNR, CDR2 FQNEAQ (reference sequence). Germline trimming cut 5 bases from V and 1 base from J; bases unmatched to any gene: 3. The CDR3 sequence is CASSRGGGTDTQYF. The DNA of the CDR3 is TGTGCCAGCAGCCGGGGAGGGGGCACAGATACGCAGTATTTT.

This rearrangement joins TRBV29-1 to TRBJ2-5, with 9 bases lining up with TRBD2. The germline CDR1 and CDR2 sequences are SQVTM and ANQGSEA. The CDR3 covers 14 residues. Germline trimming cut 6 bases from V and 2 bases from J; bases unmatched to any gene: 7. CDR3 in amino acids: CSVYIAGAQETQYF. In DNA form, the CDR3 reads TGCAGCGTCTATATAGCGGGGGCTCAAGAGACCCAGTACTTC. The entire variable domain, with the rest obtained from reference TRBV29-1 and TRBJ2-5, is as follows: SAVISQKPSRDICQRGTSLTIQCQVDSQVTMMFWYRQQPGQSLTLIATANQGSEATYESGFVIDKFPISRPNLTFSTLTVSNMSPEDSSIYLCSVYIAGAQETQYFGPGTRLLVL.

The rearrangement links TRBV4-2 to TRBJ2-2; D is perhaps TRBD1 (6 bases). V was pared by 1 base and J by 0 bases, with 12 bases between. From germline, CDR1 is LGHNA and CDR2 YNFKEQ. The CDR3 consists of 17 residues. This CDR3 is CASSQGERGTNTGELFF. The CDR3 region has the DNA TGTGCCAGCAGCCAAGGGGAGAGGGGGACGAACACCGGGGAGCTGTTTTTT.

The chain uses TRBV2 and TRBJ1-1, with D perhaps TRBD1 (6 bases). This CDR3 contains 16 residues. CDR1 is SNHLY, CDR2 FYNNEI, per germline. Trimming pared 8 bases from V and 1 base from J, leaving 20 bases between. CDR3 nucleotide sequence: TGTGCCAGCCAAGAGGGGGGATGGTCCGAGAACACTGAAGCTTTCTTT. Its translation is CASQEGGWSENTEAFF.

The genes are TRBV11-2 and TRBJ2-1; no clear D gene. V was clipped by 1 base and J by 0 bases, with 10 bases between them. Per germline, CDR1 SGHAT and CDR2 FQNNGV. This CDR3 is built from 16 residues. The CDR3 here is CASSLVIATSYNEQFF. The CDR3 bases are TGTGCCAGCAGCTTAGTAATAGCTACCTCCTACAATGAGCAGTTCTTC.

The chain joins TRBV5-6 to TRBJ1-6; weak D call: TRBD1 (5 bases). V dropped 0 bases and J dropped 6 bases, with 7 bases sitting between them. The CDR3 is 14 residues long. CDR1 and CDR2 from the germline V gene are SGHDT and YYEEEE. This CDR3 is CASSLGQLNSPLHF. The CDR3 bases are TGTGCCAGCAGCTTGGGACAGCTTAATTCACCCCTCCACTTT.

V usage is TRBV7-2 and J usage is TRBJ1-4; the D is unclear. V was trimmed by 5 bases and J by 5 bases, leaving 15 bases between them. Germline loops: CDR1 SGHTA, CDR2 FQGNSA. The CDR3 length is 15 residues. This CDR3 reads CASSPDTGGNEKLFF. The CDR3 DNA reads as TGTGCCAGCAGCCCTGACACCGGAGGAAATGAAAAACTGTTTTTT.

V is TRBV7-9 and J is TRBJ1-4; possibly TRBD1 for D (6 bases). Germline CDR1 is SEHNR and CDR2 is FQNEAQ (reference sequence). Trimming removed 4 bases at V and 10 bases at J, with 16 bases between. This CDR3 comprises 14 residues. CDR3 sequence reads: CASSSTGSTPKLFF. CDR3 DNA sequence: TGTGCCAGCAGCTCGACAGGTTCGACTCCAAAACTGTTTTTT.

This sequence joins TRBV3-1 (or the pseudogene TRBV3-2) and TRBJ2-2; 10 nucleotides agree with TRBD1. The V gene's germline CDR1 is LGHDT and CDR2 YNNKEL (reference sequence). The J segment lost 6 bases and the V segment lost 4 bases, leaving 5 bases of the junction unmatched. CDR3 length: 15 residues. DNA for the CDR3: TGTGCCAGCAGCCTCGGGACAGGGGAAGCCGGGGAGCTGTTTTTT. Amino acids: CASSLGTGEAGELFF.

The V call is TRBV6-4, the J call TRBJ2-1; the match to TRBD2 covers 11 bases. CDR3 length: 16 residues. CDR1 MRHNA and CDR2 SNTAGT come from the germline V gene. Unmatched junction bases numbered 8, after V lost 2 bases and J lost 8 bases. The CDR3 is CASSDGSGLAVDEQFF. The CDR3 DNA reads as TGTGCCAGCAGTGACGGCTCGGGACTAGCGGTGGATGAGCAGTTCTTC.

The rearrangement links TRBV6-5 to TRBJ1-2; the D gene is possibly TRBD1 (6 bases). CDR1 MNHEY and CDR2 SVGAGI come from the germline V gene. CDR3 length equals 14 residues. The V gene lost 4 bases and the J gene lost 5 bases, with 14 bases spanning the gap. Here the CDR3 reads CASSSRTAPYGYTF. CDR3 DNA: TGTGCCAGCAGTTCCCGGACAGCGCCATATGGCTACACCTTC.

This clone was picked up one time. The gene calls are TRBV3-1 (or the pseudogene TRBV3-2) and TRBJ2-5; 8 bases are a match to TRBD1. The CDR3 has 14 residues. The germline gives CDR1 LGHDT, CDR2 YNNKEL (reference sequence). V shed 3 bases, J shed 1 base, and the junction held 1 base outside the gene matches. The CDR3 coding sequence is TGTGCCAGCAGCCACGGGACAGGCCAAGAGACCCAGTACTTC. Residues: CASSHGTGQETQYF.

The J gene is TRBJ2-5, the V gene TRBV9; 8 positions agree with TRBD2. With V trimmed by 3 bases and J by 3 bases, 7 bases remained unmatched. The V gene's germline CDR1 is SGDLS and CDR2 YYNGEE. The CDR3 loop spans 15 amino acids. The chain's CDR3 is CASSDTGTREETQYF. The CDR3, as DNA: TGTGCCAGCAGCGACACCGGGACTAGGGAAGAGACCCAGTACTTC.

The rearrangement links TRBV24-1 to TRBJ1-2; a weak D match, TRBD1 (5 bases). The CDR3 runs 16 residues. The V end lost 3 bases, the J end lost 8 bases, and 21 bases lay between the germline ends. CDR1 is KGHDR and CDR2 is SFDVKD in the germline V gene. The CDR3 DNA follows: TGTGCCACCAGTGATACTTCCGGGACCTTAACGGGCGGCTACACCTTC. The encoded protein is CATSDTSGTLTGGYTF.

The V and J genes are TRBV6-5 and TRBJ1-1, with D uncertain. Trimming removed 4 bases from V and 4 bases from J, with 13 bases in between. This CDR3 has 14 amino acids. CDR1 and CDR2 from the germline V gene are MNHEY and SVGAGI. CDR3 in amino acids: CASSSSWALTEAFF. CDR3 nucleotides: TGTGCCAGCAGTTCCTCGTGGGCGCTCACTGAAGCTTTCTTT.

The chain recombines TRBV27 with TRBJ1-4; no clear D gene. Trimming removed 4 bases from V and 8 bases from J, with 11 bases in between. The germline V gene encodes CDR1 MNHEY and CDR2 SMNVEV (reference sequence). The CDR3 contains 13 residues. For the CDR3, the DNA is TGTGCCAGCAGTTCTTGGTTGGGGGAAAAACTGTTTTTT. Protein sequence: CASSSWLGEKLFF.

The J gene is TRBJ1-6, the V gene TRBV7-9; 8 nucleotides agree with TRBD1. The CDR3 runs to 15 residues. V lost 5 bases, J lost 7 bases, and 7 bases stayed unmatched. Germline loops: CDR1 SEHNR, CDR2 FQNEAQ (reference sequence). The CDR3 DNA follows: TGTGCCAGCAGCATGGGAACAGGGGGGAATTCACCCCTCCACTTT. It yields the protein CASSMGTGGNSPLHF.

J is TRBJ2-2 and V is TRBV28; 9 nucleotides line up with TRBD2. Per germline, CDR1 MDHEN and CDR2 SYDVKM. This CDR3 comprises 15 residues. J lost 4 bases, V lost 6 bases, and 6 bases had no gene match. The CDR3 reads CASSRRRGGTGELFF. CDR3 in DNA: TGTGCCAGCAGCCGCCGGCGGGGGGGCACCGGGGAGCTGTTTTTT.

The chain combines TRBV7-9 with TRBJ1-2, with D maybe TRBD1 (6 bases). CDR3 length: 14 amino acids. Between the trimmed V and J ends, which lost 5 bases and 0 bases, there was a span of 10 bases. CDR1 and CDR2 from the germline V gene are SEHNR and FQNEAQ (reference sequence). CDR3 nucleotide sequence: TGTGCCAGCAGCCAGGGGCCTGCTAACTATGGCTACACCTTC. Protein product: CASSQGPANYGYTF.

The V and J genes are TRBV9 and TRBJ1-3; 7 bases line up with TRBD1. There are 16 residues in the CDR3. The ends lost 3 bases at V and 0 bases at J; junction bases unmatched: 6. Germline V gene sequence: CDR1 SGDLS, CDR2 YYNGEE. DNA for the CDR3: TGTGCCAGCAGCGCGGGACAGCCTCGCTCTGGAAACACCATATATTTT. Amino acid sequence: CASSAGQPRSGNTIYF.

V and J are TRBV28 and TRBJ1-3; 7 bases agree with TRBD1. The germline CDR1 and CDR2 sequences are MDHEN and SYDVKM. There are 16 residues in the CDR3. V was pared by 6 bases and J by 2 bases, with 10 bases of the junction left unmatched. CDR3 in DNA: TGTGCCAGCAGCGAGGCAGGGGGTTCTCCTGGAAACACCATATATTTT. Translated: CASSEAGGSPGNTIYF.

The rearrangement uses TRBV27 and TRBJ1-5; perhaps TRBD1 as D (5 bases). Germline-derived CDR1 and CDR2 are MNHEY and SMNVEV (reference sequence). Trimming shortened V by 5 bases and J by 3 bases, and 11 bases separated the two germline ends. The CDR3 covers 14 residues. This chain's CDR3 is CASSPGTLNQPQHF. The CDR3 DNA is TGTGCCAGCAGTCCAGGGACGCTCAATCAGCCCCAGCATTTT.

This sequence joins TRBV7-9 and TRBJ2-5, with 9 bases that match TRBD1. Looked up from germline, CDR1 is SEHNR and CDR2 is FQNEAQ (reference sequence). The CDR3 runs to 15 residues. V was pared by 5 bases and J by 2 bases, with 6 bases of the junction left unmatched. CDR3 sequence: CASSHDRGSQETQYF. The CDR3 DNA sequence: TGTGCCAGCAGCCATGACAGGGGGTCTCAAGAGACCCAGTACTTC.

This clone was seen a single time. This chain connects TRBV19 to TRBJ2-2, with 7 positions matching TRBD2. V gave up 9 bases and J gave up 1 base; unmatched junction bases: 5. Germline V CDR1 and CDR2: LNHDA, SQIVND (reference sequence). This CDR3 comprises 14 residues. The CDR3 DNA reads TGTGCCAGCCTACGGGGGGTGAACACCGGGGAGCTGTTTTTT. It yields the protein CASLRGVNTGELFF. The full variable domain, completed using reference TRBV19 and TRBJ2-2, is DGGITQSPKYLFRKEGQNVTLSCEQNLNHDAMYWYRQDPGQGLRLIYYSQIVNDFQKGDIAEGYSVSREKKESFPLTVTSAQKNPTAFYLCASLRGVNTGELFFGEGSRLTVL.

This sequence joins TRBV30 and TRBJ2-5; 7 bases line up with TRBD2. Germline V gene sequence: CDR1 GTSNPN, CDR2 SVGIG (reference sequence). The junction had 5 bases not matched to a gene; V was cut back by 2 bases and J by 5 bases. The CDR3 is 13 amino acids. CDR3 sequence reads: CAWSPVRGETQYF. CDR3 in DNA: TGTGCCTGGAGTCCGGTGCGGGGGGAGACCCAGTACTTC.

V gene TRBV28 combines with J gene TRBJ1-5; D is possibly TRBD1 (6 bases). This CDR3 comprises 16 residues. The V end lost 7 bases, the J end lost 2 bases, and 18 bases lay between the germline ends. CDR1 and CDR2 (germline): MDHEN, SYDVKM. CDR3 sequence: CASTPQGWGGNQPQHF. In DNA, the CDR3 is TGTGCCAGCACCCCACAGGGATGGGGAGGCAATCAGCCCCAGCATTTT.

Only a few counts were recorded for this clone. The CDR3 coding sequence is TGTGCCAGCAGTGAAGCGCGACACGACGGCGAGCAGTACGTC. Translated: CASSEARHDGEQYV. The V call is TRBV6-1, the J call TRBJ2-7; no reliable D call. The germline gives CDR1 MNHNS, CDR2 SASEGT. This CDR3 has 14 residues. V shed 0 bases and J shed 6 bases, with 12 bases lying between them.

V and J are TRBV27 and TRBJ1-1; maybe TRBD1 (6 bases). This CDR3 is 15 amino acids long. The germline V and J ends were trimmed by 6 bases and 1 base, with 15 bases remaining between them. Per the germline V gene, CDR1 is MNHEY and CDR2 is SMNVEV (reference sequence). CDR3 region: CASSLQGHQNTEAFF. In DNA, the CDR3 is TGTGCCAGCAGCCTCCAGGGGCACCAGAACACTGAAGCTTTCTTT.